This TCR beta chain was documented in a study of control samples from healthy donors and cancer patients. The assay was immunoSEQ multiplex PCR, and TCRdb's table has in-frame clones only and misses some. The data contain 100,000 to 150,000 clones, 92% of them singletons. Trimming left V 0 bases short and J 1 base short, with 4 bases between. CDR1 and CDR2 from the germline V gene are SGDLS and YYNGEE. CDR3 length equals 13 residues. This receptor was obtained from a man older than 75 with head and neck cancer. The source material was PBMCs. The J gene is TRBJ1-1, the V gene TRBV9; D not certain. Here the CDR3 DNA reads TGTGCCAGCAGCGTAGGACGGAACACTGAAGCTTTCTTT. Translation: CASSVGRNTEAFF.